The following is a TCR beta chain sequence with its context. The antigen is unknown. The CDR3 totals 13 residues. Deletions cut 4 bases from V and 4 bases from J, with 8 bases between. The germline V gene encodes CDR1 SGHVS and CDR2 FQNEAQ. Sequencing was performed with immunoSEQ multiplex PCR; in TCRdb, only in-frame clones are kept and a portion is missing. The sample holds about 1.5 million clones, around 98% seen once. This sample stems from a study of shared clonotypes between healthy human individuals. Study as a whole: Each donor had three CD4 naive, three CD4 memory, two CD8 naive and one CD8 memory plate. Study-level results: Among non-shared clonotypes, generation probabilities were lower than among those shared by all four donors.

The V and J genes are TRBV7-8 and TRBJ2-1; weak D call: TRBD1 (5 bases). This sequence originates from a man aged 25 to 45 in good health. Sequenced sample: naive CD4+ T cells sorted from blood. Subset in this sample: CD45RA+ positively selected. The CDR3 loop reads CASSSTEYNEQFF. The CDR3, as DNA: TGTGCCAGCAGCTCGACAGAATACAATGAGCAGTTCTTC.